This T cell receptor (beta chain) derives from a study of T cells after yellow fever vaccination. A remark on this clonotype: Its antigen is still unknown.

TCRdb reanalysed the 5' RACE reads using MiXCR and keeps one entry per CDR3 protein. This sample has around 610,000 distinct CDR3 sequences, with approximately 13% found just once. CDR1 is ENHRY and CDR2 is SYGVKD in the germline V gene. The CDR3 spans 14 residues. The V and J ends lost 3 bases and 7 bases respectively, with 16 bases between them. Study-wide results and caveats: Peaking faster, on day 5 versus 15, the secondary response was nonetheless weaker.

The source material was PBMCs, sampled on the day of the yellow fever booster vaccination. The receptor comes from a man aged 25-40 years who received the YFV17D yellow fever vaccine. This chain links TRBV10-3 with TRBJ2-7; perhaps D is TRBD1 or TRBD2 (6 bases each). The CDR3, as DNA: TGTGCCATCAGTGATGGGGGGCGAACCTGGGAGCAGTACTTC. This encodes CAISDGGRTWEQYF.